This TCR beta chain was sequenced in a study of identifying expanded T cells in peripheral blood. A word on this clone: Its specificity is not known.

TCRdb's table, derived via immunoSEQ multiplex PCR, lists solely in-frame clones and lacks some. The sample contains tens of thousands of clones, roughly 84% of which appear only once. General study findings and limits: Differentially abundant clones: about 1.1 between replicates, 15 to 17 at around 15 days, under 25 at four.

Germline-derived CDR1 and CDR2 are SGHRS and YFSETQ. The CDR3 sequence is 16 residues long. Trimming took off 0 bases at V and 8 bases at J, with 15 bases between the two ends. The source material was blood. V and J are TRBV5-1 and TRBJ1-6; a weak D match, TRBD1 (6 bases). This receptor was identified in a person between 18 and 75 years old in good health. CDR3 coding DNA: TGCGCCAGCAGCTTGGCTTGGCAGAACAGGGATTCACCCCTCCACTTT. Its protein is CASSLAWQNRDSPLHF.